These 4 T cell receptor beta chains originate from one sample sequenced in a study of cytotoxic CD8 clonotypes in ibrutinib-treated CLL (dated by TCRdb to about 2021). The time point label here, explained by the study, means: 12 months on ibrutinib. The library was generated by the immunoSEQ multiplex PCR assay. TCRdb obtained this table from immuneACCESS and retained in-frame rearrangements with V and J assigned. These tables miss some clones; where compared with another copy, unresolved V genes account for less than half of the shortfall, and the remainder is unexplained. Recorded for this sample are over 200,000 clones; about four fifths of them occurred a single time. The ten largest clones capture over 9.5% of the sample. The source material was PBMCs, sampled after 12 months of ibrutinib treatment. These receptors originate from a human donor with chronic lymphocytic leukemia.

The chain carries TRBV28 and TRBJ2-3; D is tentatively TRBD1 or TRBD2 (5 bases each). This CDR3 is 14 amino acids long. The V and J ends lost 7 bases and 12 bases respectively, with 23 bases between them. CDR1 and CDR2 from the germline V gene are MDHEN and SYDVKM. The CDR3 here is CASTPGTLAFGQYF. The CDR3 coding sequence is TGTGCCAGCACCCCCGGGACGCTGGCCTTCGGACAGTATTTT.

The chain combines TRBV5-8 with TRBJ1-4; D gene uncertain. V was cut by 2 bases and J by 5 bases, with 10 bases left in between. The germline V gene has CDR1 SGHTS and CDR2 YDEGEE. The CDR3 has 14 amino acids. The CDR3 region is CASSFGPQNEKLFF. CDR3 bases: TGTGCCAGCAGCTTTGGCCCACAGAATGAAAAACTGTTTTTT.

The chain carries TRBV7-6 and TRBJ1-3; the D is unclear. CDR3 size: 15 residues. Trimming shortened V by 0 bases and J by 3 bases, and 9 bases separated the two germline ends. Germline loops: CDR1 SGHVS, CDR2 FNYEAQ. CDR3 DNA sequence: TGTGCCAGCAGCTTAGCGCCAGGACTTGGAAACACCATATATTTT. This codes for CASSLAPGLGNTIYF.

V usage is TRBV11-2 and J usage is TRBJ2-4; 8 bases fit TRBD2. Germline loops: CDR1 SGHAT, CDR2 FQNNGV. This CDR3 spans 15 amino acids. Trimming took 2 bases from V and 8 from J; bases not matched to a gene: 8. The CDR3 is CASSLMIRGGDIQYF. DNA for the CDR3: TGTGCCAGCAGCTTAATGATTCGGGGGGGAGACATTCAGTACTTC.